This T cell receptor beta chain was identified in a study of cytomegalovirus exposure and HLA in healthy donors. Overall study: Counted in an early data release were some 81 million unique TCRs from HLA-typed donors.

The table lists this clone with a count of one. Its specificity is not known. The study, taken as a whole, reports: A later analysis reportedly found that, within productive TCRs, an Asian-associated ancestry cluster had fewer N-insertions than the mean observed across the roughly 700 donors. It was likely that a cluster of highly shared sequence variants was a sequencing artifact.

Both 60 Vbeta primers and 13 Jbeta primers went into the PCR. Repertoires were generated with immunoSEQ multiplex PCR, while TCRdb's copy carries only in-frame clones and drops some. The table includes around 150,000 clones, over 75% detected once. Losses at the gene ends were 4 bases for V and 2 bases for J; bases not matched to a gene: 2. This CDR3 is built from 16 residues. Germline V lookup: CDR1 MNHNS, CDR2 SASEGT. The sample was PBMCs. This sequence originates from a woman aged 25-40 years in good health and CMV-seronegative. The J gene is TRBJ2-3, the V gene TRBV6-1, with TRBD2 matching 14 bases. CDR3 amino acids: CASSGLAGGFTDTQYF. For the CDR3, the DNA is TGTGCCAGCAGTGGACTAGCGGGGGGGTTCACAGATACGCAGTATTTT.